Presented here are 32 T cell receptor beta chains from one specimen sequenced in a study of OX40 agonist ivuxolimab in advanced cancers. Only in-frame clones appear in the TCRdb table, and some are missing; sequencing was by immunoSEQ multiplex PCR. The table lists about 69,000 clones, about 90% of them singletons, with less than 3% in the top ten. The sample was CD4+ or CD8+ T cells sorted from blood, taken in a trial of the OX40 agonist ivuxolimab. Receptors originate from an adult with an advanced solid tumor such as melanoma, head and neck, liver or kidney cancer.

The chain recombines TRBV10-3 with TRBJ2-7; D is perhaps TRBD1 (5 bases). Germline values: CDR1 ENHRY, CDR2 SYGVKD. The CDR3 totals 13 residues. Trimming removed 6 bases at V and 5 bases at J, with 14 bases between. The CDR3 loop reads CAISYREQDEQYF. CDR3 sequence (DNA): TGTGCCATCAGCTATAGGGAACAGGACGAGCAGTACTTC.

The V gene is TRBV6-4, the J gene TRBJ2-7; D gene ambiguous. This CDR3 spans 11 amino acids. CDR1 and CDR2 from the germline V gene are MRHNA and SNTAGT. With 6 bases removed from V and 7 bases from J, the gap between germline ends came to 10 bases. The CDR3 is CASSLDREQYF. CDR3 sequence (DNA): TGTGCCAGCAGCCTGGATCGGGAGCAGTACTTC.

This clone has a handful of counts. The genes are TRBV4-1 and TRBJ1-5, with a tentative D call TRBD1 (5 bases). The CDR3 runs 15 residues. Trimming took off 0 bases at V and 5 bases at J, with 11 bases between the two ends. The germline V gene encodes CDR1 MGHRA and CDR2 YSYEKL. The CDR3: CASSQDWGGDQPQHF. CDR3 in DNA: TGCGCCAGCAGCCAAGACTGGGGAGGGGATCAGCCCCAGCATTTT.

This clone was counted once. J is TRBJ1-4 and V is TRBV6-1, with TRBD1 matching 7 bases. From germline, CDR1 is MNHNS and CDR2 SASEGT. The CDR3 consists of 14 residues. Trimming took 6 bases from V and 8 from J; bases not matched to a gene: 9. CDR3 coding DNA: TGTGCCAGCAGGGGGTTCGGACAGGAGGAAAAACTGTTTTTT. The encoded protein is CASRGFGQEEKLFF.

The chain employs TRBV27 and TRBJ1-1; D is possibly TRBD1 (5 bases). The V gene's germline CDR1 is MNHEY and CDR2 SMNVEV (reference sequence). The CDR3 has 14 amino acids. The V end was cut by 0 bases, the J end by 0 bases, with 5 bases between. Here the CDR3 reads CASSLSDMNTEAFF. CDR3 coding DNA: TGTGCCAGCAGTTTATCGGACATGAACACTGAAGCTTTCTTT.

The rearrangement joins TRBV11-2 to TRBJ2-4; D gene unclear. The CDR3 is made up of 17 amino acids. Trimming stripped 5 bases from V and 2 bases from J, with 19 bases between. Germline V lookup: CDR1 SGHAT, CDR2 FQNNGV. This CDR3 reads CASSPSDGRVSKNIQYF. CDR3 in DNA: TGTGCCAGCAGCCCCTCGGACGGAAGGGTTTCCAAAAACATTCAGTACTTC.

This clone occurred a few times. V and J are TRBV9 and TRBJ1-4, with D possibly being TRBD1 (6 bases). Germline CDR1 SGDLS, CDR2 YYNGEE. With 0 bases removed from V and 10 bases from J, the gap between germline ends came to 16 bases. CDR3 length equals 15 residues. The CDR3 coding sequence is TGTGCCAGCAGCGTAGGGACAGACCTCTTGGGAAAACTGTTTTTT. Its translation is CASSVGTDLLGKLFF.

V is TRBV28 and J is TRBJ2-5; 13 bases align to TRBD2. Germline lookup yields CDR1 MDHEN and CDR2 SYDVKM. The CDR3 runs to 15 residues. V was clipped by 10 bases and J by 5 bases; unmatched bases: 10. CDR3 in amino acids: CATRQELAGGETQYF. The CDR3 DNA reads TGTGCCACCCGCCAAGAACTAGCGGGAGGGGAGACCCAGTACTTC.

This clone qualifies as medium-sized. V and J are TRBV28 and TRBJ1-3; TRBD1 agrees at 8 bases. Trimming at V came to 5 bases and at J to 2 bases, leaving 8 bases not matched to a gene. CDR1 is MDHEN and CDR2 is SYDVKM in the germline V gene. This CDR3 is 16 amino acids long. CDR3 residues: CASSPRGQATGNTIYF. In DNA form, the CDR3 reads TGTGCCAGCAGTCCCCGGGGACAGGCAACTGGAAACACCATATATTTT.

The chain uses TRBV29-1 and TRBJ1-2; D gene unclear. CDR3 size: 11 residues. Germline CDR1 is SQVTM and CDR2 is ANQGSEA. V lost 5 bases and J lost 6, with 10 bases in between. CDR3 in DNA: TGCAGCGTTTTAACAGCCGATGGCTACACCTTC. Protein product: CSVLTADGYTF.

The CDR3 protein is CASSQTSGRFNEQFF. The DNA of the CDR3 is TGTGCCAGCAGCCAAACTAGCGGGAGATTCAATGAGCAGTTCTTC. V is TRBV7-3 and J is TRBJ2-1; 11 positions match TRBD2. The CDR3 runs 15 residues. Trimming removed 5 bases from V and 6 bases from J; junction bases left unmatched: 6. Germline values: CDR1 SGHTA, CDR2 FQGTGA. Complete variable domain (other parts from reference TRBV7-3 and TRBJ2-1): GAGVSQTPSNKVTEKGKYVELRCDPISGHTALYWYRQSLGQGPEFLIYFQGTGAADDSGLPNDRFFAVRPEGSVSTLKIQRTERGDSAVYLCASSQTSGRFNEQFFGPGTRLTVL.

The rearrangement links TRBV30 to TRBJ2-2; D is possibly TRBD2 (6 bases). Germline CDR1 GTSNPN, CDR2 SVGIG (reference sequence). Trimming left V 3 bases short and J 0 bases short, with 11 bases between. The CDR3 consists of 15 residues. The CDR3 is CAWRGGGTNTGELFF. CDR3 bases: TGTGCCTGGAGGGGAGGTGGCACGAACACCGGGGAGCTGTTTTTT.

This rearrangement joins TRBV2 to TRBJ1-5; a possible D gene is TRBD1 (6 bases). The CDR3 is 12 residues long. Germline V gene lookup returns CDR1 SNHLY and CDR2 FYNNEI. V shed 6 bases and J shed 8 bases, with 11 bases lying between them. The CDR3 region has the DNA TGTGCCAGCAGCCGGGGGGCTAAGCCCCAGCATTTT. This encodes CASSRGAKPQHF.

This clone was seen only once. The chain recombines TRBV28 with TRBJ1-3; weak D call: TRBD1 (5 bases). CDR1 MDHEN and CDR2 SYDVKM come from the germline V gene. The CDR3 extends over 12 amino acids. V lost 6 bases, J lost 2 bases, and 5 bases lay in between. As DNA, the CDR3 is TGTGCCAGCAGCAGGGCTGGAAACACCATATATTTT. Translation gives CASSRAGNTIYF.

The chain uses TRBV5-1 and TRBJ1-1, with unresolved D. The CDR3 runs to 14 residues. Germline V CDR1 and CDR2: SGHRS, YFSETQ. Trimming took off 3 bases at V and 0 bases at J, with 9 bases between the two ends. The chain's CDR3 is CASSSQPMNTEAFF. The CDR3, as DNA: TGCGCCAGCAGCTCACAGCCTATGAACACTGAAGCTTTCTTT. Looking up the rest from reference TRBV5-1 and TRBJ1-1 gives the full variable domain: KAGVTQTPRYLIKTRGQQVTLSCSPISGHRSVSWYQQTPGQGLQFLFEYFSETQRNKGNFPGRFSGRQFSNSRSEMNVSTLELGDSALYLCASSSQPMNTEAFFGQGTRLTVV.

The chain is built from TRBV11-3 and TRBJ2-2; TRBD1 or TRBD2 may be the D gene (5 bases each). Germline V gene data show CDR1 as SGHNT and CDR2 as YENEEA. V lost 5 bases and J lost 4, with 14 bases in between. The CDR3 is 15 residues long. Written as DNA, the CDR3 is TGTGCCAGCAGCCCCGCCGAGGGGCGCACCGGGGAGCTGTTTTTT. Protein sequence: CASSPAEGRTGELFF. Looking up the rest from reference TRBV11-3 and TRBJ2-2 gives the full variable domain: EAGVVQSPRYKIIEKKQPVAFWCNPISGHNTLYWYLQNLGQGPELLIRYENEEAVDDSQLPKDRFSAERLKGVDSTLKIQPAELGDSAVYLCASSPAEGRTGELFFGEGSRLTVL.

The genes are TRBV5-6 and TRBJ1-1; D remains ambiguous. Germline values: CDR1 SGHDT, CDR2 YYEEEE. Trimming shortened V by 3 bases and J by 4 bases, and 7 bases separated the two germline ends. CDR3 length equals 12 residues. CDR3 loop: CASSSYATEAFF. CDR3 nucleotide sequence: TGTGCCAGCAGCTCCTATGCCACTGAAGCTTTCTTT.

This sequence joins TRBV4-1 and TRBJ1-5, with D perhaps TRBD1 (5 bases). From germline, CDR1 is MGHRA and CDR2 YSYEKL. V was shortened by 1 base and J by 5 bases, with 12 bases between the two germline ends. The CDR3 is 15 residues long. CDR3 DNA sequence: TGCGCCAGCAGCCAAGGCGGGGGGATGGATCAGCCCCAGCATTTT. It specifies CASSQGGGMDQPQHF.

The chain recombines TRBV4-3 with TRBJ1-5; unclear D gene. Trimming took 2 bases from V and 3 from J, leaving 11 bases between them. Germline V gives CDR1 LGHNA, CDR2 YSLEER. The length of the CDR3 is 15 residues. Here the CDR3 reads CASSQLRADNQPQHF. The CDR3 nucleotides are TGCGCCAGCAGCCAATTACGGGCTGACAATCAGCCCCAGCATTTT.

This chain uses TRBV4-3 with TRBJ1-4; D not resolved. The CDR3 runs to 13 residues. Germline V gives CDR1 LGHNA, CDR2 YSLEER. Trimming took 0 bases from V and 5 from J, leaving 4 bases between them. The chain's CDR3 is CASSQDTNEKLFF. The CDR3 DNA reads TGCGCCAGCAGCCAAGACACCAATGAAAAACTGTTTTTT.

V is TRBV9 and J is TRBJ1-4; D is uncertain. Trimming pared 1 base from V and 0 bases from J, leaving 13 bases between. Germline CDR1 is SGDLS and CDR2 is YYNGEE. The CDR3 length is 17 residues. The CDR3 here is CASSVFPAATTNEKLFF. The CDR3 nucleotides are TGTGCCAGCAGCGTATTCCCAGCGGCGACAACTAATGAAAAACTGTTTTTT.

This chain joins TRBV27 and TRBJ2-3; D call uncertain. V shed 0 bases and J shed 4 bases, with 11 bases lying between them. The CDR3 covers 15 residues. CDR1 MNHEY and CDR2 SMNVEV come from the germline V gene (reference sequence). CDR3 coding DNA: TGTGCCAGCAGTTTATCCCCTGACGTCGCAGATACGCAGTATTTT. Amino acids: CASSLSPDVADTQYF.

The chain uses TRBV29-1 and TRBJ1-3; possible D gene TRBD1, 5 bases. CDR3 length: 15 amino acids. The V and J ends lost 4 bases and 2 bases respectively, with 15 bases between them. Germline values: CDR1 SQVTM, CDR2 ANQGSEA. The CDR3 region has the DNA TGCAGCGTTGCGGCCAGGGAAAGTACTGGAAACACCATATATTTT. Translating gives CSVAARESTGNTIYF.

The V and J genes are TRBV4-2 and TRBJ1-6, with unresolved D. Trimming removed 4 bases from V and 10 bases from J, with 14 bases in between. The CDR3 spans 14 residues. Germline V lookup: CDR1 LGHNA, CDR2 YNFKEQ. CDR3 nucleotide sequence: TGTGCCAGCAGCCCCGACACGGGCGGGTCACCCCTCCACTTT. It specifies CASSPDTGGSPLHF.

The table lists this clone with a few counts. The chain carries TRBV10-3 and TRBJ2-3, with TRBD2 identical over 8 bases. V lost 7 bases and J lost 4; bases outside the gene matches: 7. The CDR3 runs 14 residues. Looked up from germline, CDR1 is ENHRY and CDR2 is SYGVKD. CDR3 in DNA: TGTGCCATCAACCCGGGGGGGCGGTCAGATACGCAGTATTTT. It specifies CAINPGGRSDTQYF.

The chain employs TRBV28 and TRBJ2-1, with 12 positions matching TRBD2. V was clipped by 5 bases and J by 7 bases; unmatched bases: 9. Germline loops: CDR1 MDHEN, CDR2 SYDVKM. CDR3 size: 16 residues. CDR3 region: CASSLAGGPFRNEQFF. CDR3 nucleotides: TGTGCCAGCAGTCTAGCGGGAGGGCCGTTCAGGAATGAGCAGTTCTTC. Complete variable domain (other parts from reference TRBV28 and TRBJ2-1): DVKVTQSSRYLVKRTGEKVFLECVQDMDHENMFWYRQDPGLGLRLIYFSYDVKMKEKGDIPEGYSVSREKKERFSLILESASTNQTSMYLCASSLAGGPFRNEQFFGPGTRLTVL.

V and J are TRBV9 and TRBJ1-5, with D tentatively TRBD1 (6 bases). CDR1 is SGDLS, CDR2 YYNGEE, per germline. Trimming took off 3 bases at V and 1 base at J, with 11 bases between the two ends. CDR3 length: 15 amino acids. The CDR3 nucleotides are TGTGCCAGCAGCGCTCAGGGGTTCAGCAATCAGCCCCAGCATTTT. Translating gives CASSAQGFSNQPQHF.

The V and J genes are TRBV30 and TRBJ2-7; TRBD2 matches 14 bases. Unmatched junction bases numbered 6, after V lost 1 base and J lost 1 base. This CDR3 is 17 amino acids long. From germline, CDR1 is GTSNPN and CDR2 SVGIG (reference sequence). The CDR3 DNA follows: TGTGCCTGGAGTGATGAAGGGACTAGCGGGGGATCCTACGAGCAGTACTTC. Translating it yields CAWSDEGTSGGSYEQYF.

The V gene is TRBV19, the J gene TRBJ1-2; 7 nucleotides agree with TRBD1. CDR1 is LNHDA and CDR2 is SQIVND in the germline V gene (reference sequence). CDR3 length: 16 amino acids. Germline trimming cut 5 bases from V and 0 bases from J; bases unmatched to any gene: 9. The CDR3 loop reads CASSPQGQLANYGYTF. The CDR3 coding sequence is TGTGCCAGTAGTCCCCAGGGACAGTTAGCTAACTATGGCTACACCTTC. The full variable domain, with the rest looked up from reference TRBV19 and TRBJ1-2, is DGGITQSPKYLFRKEGQNVTLSCEQNLNHDAMYWYRQDPGQGLRLIYYSQIVNDFQKGDIAEGYSVSREKKESFPLTVTSAQKNPTAFYLCASSPQGQLANYGYTFGSGTRLTVV.

In its sample, this clone was seen once. The CDR3 bases are TGTGCCAGCAGCTTACCCCGGGGGAATGGAAACACCATATATTTT. Translating it yields CASSLPRGNGNTIYF. The rearrangement links TRBV7-9 to TRBJ1-3; D perhaps matches TRBD1 (5 bases). V lost 2 bases and J 3 bases, leaving 11 bases between the germline ends. Germline CDR1 and CDR2: SEHNR and FQNEAQ (reference sequence). CDR3 length: 15 amino acids.

This chain joins TRBV6-5 and TRBJ2-1, with D perhaps assigned TRBD1 or TRBD2 (5 bases each). The germline V gene has CDR1 MNHEY and CDR2 SVGAGI. This CDR3 comprises 15 residues. Trimming cost V 6 bases and J 0 bases, with 12 bases left between them. The CDR3 bases are TGTGCCAGCAGAAAGGGACGGTTCTCCTACAATGAGCAGTTCTTC. Protein: CASRKGRFSYNEQFF.

This clone occurred a few times. The V call is TRBV18, the J call TRBJ2-1; 7 bases align to TRBD2. Germline V gives CDR1 KGHSH, CDR2 LQKENI. V shed 1 base, J shed 5 bases, and the junction held 5 bases outside the gene matches. The CDR3 consists of 15 residues. The CDR3 DNA reads as TGTGCCAGCTCACCACTGCGGGAGCTTAACAATGAGCAGTTCTTC. It translates to CASSPLRELNNEQFF.